The entry below gives a single T cell receptor (beta chain) sequence along with its context. For the second PCR, which ran for about 7 to 11 cycles, a sample-barcoded 5' primer and a J-beta primer mix were used. TCRdb reprocessed the 5' RACE reads with MiXCR, giving one entry per CDR3 protein. Among approximately 1.5 million distinct CDR3 sequences listed, approximately 42% were seen once. This entry comes from a study of blood T cells in healthy people across ages. Germline assignment: CDR1 MNHEY and CDR2 SVGEGT. The CDR3 has 14 residues. Trimming removed 7 bases from V and 2 bases from J, with 13 bases in between.

What was sequenced was blood. The V and J genes are TRBV6-2 or TRBV6-3 and TRBJ2-3; a weak D match, TRBD2 (5 bases). The origin of this receptor is a woman between 18 and 29 years old in good health. Written as DNA, the CDR3 is TGTGCCAGCAACACACGGGGAGCCACAGATACGCAGTATTTT. This gives the protein CASNTRGATDTQYF.